The source of this TCR beta chain is a study of monozygotic twins with inflammatory bowel disease. General study results and limits: Clonotype sharing was lower in IBD patients than healthy twins, most markedly with disease activity.

As concerns this clonotype: What it binds is unknown.

One entry per CDR3 protein, without DNA, is what TCRdb gives after re-calling the 5' RACE reads. The repertoire table contains about 210,000 distinct CDR3 sequences. CDR1 is SEHNR, CDR2 FQNEAQ, per germline (reference sequence). CDR3 length: 16 residues. This receptor was identified in a human donor with ulcerative colitis or Crohn's disease, or a healthy co-twin of an affected twin (not recorded which). Sequencing was carried out using blood. The V gene is TRBV7-9, the J gene TRBJ1-4; there is no DNA to check the TCRdb D call of TRBD1. Here the CDR3 reads CASIRGVTSTNEKLFF.